The clone carrying this T cell receptor (beta chain) was seen repeatedly, ten times or more. Its antigen is as yet unknown. Per the germline V gene, CDR1 is MDHEN and CDR2 is SYDVKM. V was trimmed by 3 bases and J by 7 bases, leaving 19 bases between them. CDR3 length equals 15 residues. There were TCR beta CDR3 regions amplified from RNA transcripts. RT-PCR in the first round (using the HTBI primer set) targeted the TCR CDR3. Using its own MiXCR run on the multiplex PCR reads, TCRdb lists one record per CDR3 protein. The sample comprises about 410,000 distinct CDR3 sequences, more than 12% of which are singletons, and about 19% rests with the top ten. Diagnostic assessment was based on clinical symptoms, serum thyroxine and TRAb, thyroid ultrasound and orbital computed tomography. Extraction of PBMCs used approximately 10 ml of fresh peripheral blood. The data originate from a study of T cells in Graves' hyperthyroidism and ophthalmopathy. Study-level findings and limits: Ophthalmopathy, which appeared later, was predicted by the model a median 6.5 months before onset. Researchers found most expanded thyroid clonotypes above 0.001 in blood as well.

The chain recombines TRBV28 with TRBJ2-7, with D maybe TRBD2 (6 bases). Specimen: blood. The TCR originated in a young woman with Graves' ophthalmopathy. The CDR3 region has the DNA TGTGCCAGCAGTTTGGGTGTGGGACTCCAGGAGGAGCAGTACTTC. It specifies CASSLGVGLQEEQYF.